Reported below is one TCR beta chain. The target antigen is unknown. Every donor gave 8 to 10 milliliters of peripheral blood. This sample stems from a study of blood T cells in healthy people across ages. The study's findings and limits: Unsorted PBMC material precluded a definitive naive versus antigen-experienced comparison. Per million T cells, TCR beta diversity dropped about linearly as age rose.

This CDR3 is built from 15 residues. Trimming cost V 2 bases and J 0 bases, with 14 bases left between them. Germline lookup yields CDR1 DFQATT and CDR2 SNEGSKA (reference sequence). PCR was performed a second time for about 7 to 11 cycles using a sample-barcoded 5' primer and a J-beta primer mix. One entry per CDR3 protein, called by TCRdb with MiXCR from the 5' RACE reads. The sample lists about 1.4 million distinct CDR3 sequences, approximately 59% seen once, with roughly 6.3% in the top ten. The genes are TRBV20-1 and TRBJ2-7; no definite D call. Source material: blood. The TCR originated in a man aged 18 to 29 in good health. This chain's CDR3 is CSARPLLVSSYEQYF. CDR3 DNA: TGCAGTGCTAGACCCTTACTTGTGAGCTCCTACGAGCAGTACTTC.